Each of the 29 T cell receptor beta chains below was sequenced from the same sample in a study of human T cells and chemical hapten exposure. In TCRdb, the RACE reads were re-called with MiXCR into one record per CDR3 protein. In the table there are tens of thousands of distinct CDR3 sequences, 6.5% to 8.5% of which are singletons. Time point specified: patch test 2, 6 weeks after DPC sensitization. Treatment given: therapeutic diphenylcyclopropenone sensitization with weekly scalp DPC. The source was whole blood, collected in connection with sensitization to the hapten diphenylcyclopropenone (DPC). These receptor sequences come from a woman aged 25 to 45 with alopecia areata. Some clones in this sample may be carry-over from other donors' samples.

This clonotype was detected only a few times. The chain links TRBV20-1 to TRBJ2-4, with D uncertain. The CDR3 extends over 12 amino acids. Trimming took 0 bases from V and 7 from J, leaving 7 bases between them. Per germline, CDR1 DFQATT and CDR2 SNEGSKA (reference sequence). The CDR3 loop reads CSARDHSNIQYF. In DNA, the CDR3 is TGCAGTGCTAGAGATCACTCGAACATTCAGTACTTC.

This clonotype showed up just a few times. The chain links TRBV7-2 to TRBJ2-3; 11 positions agree with TRBD2. CDR1 SGHTA and CDR2 FQGNSA come from the germline V gene. This CDR3 is 17 amino acids long. The V gene end was trimmed by 1 base and the J gene end by 6 bases; junction bases not matched to a gene: 9. CDR3: CASSLGRVAGGVDTQYF. In nucleotides, the CDR3 is TGTGCCAGCAGCTTAGGAAGAGTAGCGGGGGGGGTGGATACGCAGTATTTT. The entire variable domain, with the rest obtained from reference TRBV7-2 and TRBJ2-3, is as follows: GAGVSQSPSNKVTEKGKDVELRCDPISGHTALYWYRQSLGQGLEFLIYFQGNSAPDKSGLPSDRFSAERTGGSVSTLTIQRTQQEDSAVYLCASSLGRVAGGVDTQYFGPGTRLTVL.

This clonotype was detected ten times or more. The V and J genes are TRBV12-3 or TRBV12-4 and TRBJ2-3; 8 bases are a match to TRBD2. V shed 4 bases, J shed 2 bases, and the junction held 5 bases outside the gene matches. The CDR3 loop spans 15 amino acids. CDR3 protein: CASSSLAGTTDTQYF. In nucleotides, the CDR3 is TGTGCCAGCAGTTCGTTAGCGGGAACCACAGATACGCAGTATTTT.

There are many counts of this clonotype. The V gene is TRBV10-3, the J gene TRBJ2-5; D ambiguous. The CDR3 length is 11 residues. Germline CDR1 ENHRY, CDR2 SYGVKD. V gave up 6 bases and J gave up 2 bases, with 4 bases separating them. The chain's CDR3 is CAIRVQETQYF. In nucleotides, the CDR3 is TGTGCCATCAGGGTACAAGAGACCCAGTACTTC.

There are many counts of this clonotype. This chain joins TRBV12-3 or TRBV12-4 and TRBJ1-2, with a tentative D call TRBD1 (5 bases). Trimming took 6 bases from V and 2 from J, leaving 10 bases between them. There are 13 residues in the CDR3. As DNA, the CDR3 is TGTGCCAGCAGGCCCTCAGGGAACTATGGCTACACCTTC. Translation: CASRPSGNYGYTF.

This clonotype was counted ten times or more. The chain recombines TRBV5-1 with TRBJ2-1, with D tentatively TRBD1 or TRBD2 (5 bases each). Germline values: CDR1 SGHRS, CDR2 YFSETQ. Trimming took 5 bases from V and 3 from J, leaving 12 bases between them. The CDR3 covers 14 residues. CDR3 amino acids: CASRAGTLYNEQFF. The CDR3 bases are TGCGCCAGCAGGGCTGGGACCCTCTACAATGAGCAGTTCTTC.

This clonotype was counted only a few times. This chain links TRBV11-2 with TRBJ1-1; possibly TRBD1 for D (5 bases). Germline V gives CDR1 SGHAT, CDR2 FQNNGV. The CDR3 is 15 residues long. V gave up 5 bases and J gave up 3 bases, with 16 bases separating them. The CDR3 protein is CASSPPWGTDTEAFF. Written as DNA, the CDR3 is TGTGCCAGCAGCCCCCCATGGGGCACCGACACTGAAGCTTTCTTT.

The gene calls are TRBV11-2 and TRBJ2-1, with 7 nucleotides matching TRBD2. Germline V gene sequence: CDR1 SGHAT, CDR2 FQNNGV. This CDR3 has 16 residues. J gave up 2 bases and V 1 base, and 5 bases lay outside the gene matches. The CDR3 is CASSLGTSRPYNEQFF. In DNA, the CDR3 is TGTGCCAGCAGCTTAGGGACTAGTCGCCCCTACAATGAGCAGTTCTTC.

This clonotype appeared many times. This chain connects TRBV5-5 to TRBJ1-6; D possibly corresponds to TRBD1 (5 bases). Germline values: CDR1 SGHKS, CDR2 YYEKEE (reference sequence). There are 15 residues in the CDR3. V was shortened by 0 bases and J by 5 bases, with 9 bases between the two germline ends. This CDR3 reads CASSLVAGDNSPLHF. CDR3 sequence (DNA): TGTGCCAGCAGCTTGGTGGCGGGGGATAATTCACCCCTCCACTTT.

This clonotype was recorded many times. CDR3 loop: CASSLALSSGGVDTQYF. For the CDR3, the DNA is TGCGCCAGCAGCTTGGCCCTGTCTAGCGGGGGGGTCGATACGCAGTATTTT. The chain uses TRBV5-1 and TRBJ2-3; 12 bases align to TRBD2. Germline trimming cut 0 bases from V and 6 bases from J; bases unmatched to any gene: 8. This CDR3 contains 17 residues. Per the germline V gene, CDR1 is SGHRS and CDR2 is YFSETQ.

Details on this clonotype: This clone may be a read error of a much larger clone one base away. This chain uses TRBV5-1 with TRBJ2-3; 7 nucleotides match TRBD2. Trimming removed 6 bases from V and 2 bases from J; junction bases left unmatched: 18. There are 18 residues in the CDR3. CDR1 and CDR2 from the germline V gene are SGHRS and YFSETQ. The CDR3 nucleotides are TGCGCCAGCACCCCCGGGCCAGCGGGGAGGGGCCACACAGATACGCAGTATTTT. This encodes CASTPGPAGRGHTDTQYF.

Only a few counts were recorded for this clonotype. V is TRBV4-2 and J is TRBJ2-3; 9 bases agree with TRBD2. This CDR3 comprises 15 residues. J gave up 4 bases and V 4 bases, and 6 bases lay outside the gene matches. CDR1 is LGHNA, CDR2 YNFKEQ, per germline. CDR3 residues: CASSRGGGAPDTQYF. Written as DNA, the CDR3 is TGTGCCAGCAGCCGCGGCGGGGGGGCTCCAGATACGCAGTATTTT.

This clonotype occurred many times. This rearrangement joins TRBV21-1 to TRBJ2-3. TRBV21-1 is labeled a pseudogene. The CDR3 has 16 residues. The CDR3 spells CASSKGTCTAKDTQYF. CDR3 coding DNA: TGTGCCAGCAGCAAAGGAACATGCACAGCGAAAGATACGCAGTATTTT.

On this clonotype itself: This clone may be a read error of a much larger clone one base away. This chain uses TRBV29-1 with TRBJ2-5; TRBD2 matches at 8 bases. CDR1 SQVTM and CDR2 ANQGSEA come from the germline V gene. Unmatched junction bases numbered 13, after V lost 5 bases and J lost 5 bases. The CDR3 length is 15 residues. In nucleotides, the CDR3 is TGCAGCGTTAAAACTAACGGGGGGGCGGGTGAGACCCAGTACTTC. It is translated as CSVKTNGGAGETQYF.

There are a few counts of this clonotype. This chain connects TRBV10-3 to TRBJ2-3; 16 bases agree with TRBD2. The V gene end was trimmed by 6 bases and the J gene end by 15 bases; junction bases not matched to a gene: 9. CDR3 length equals 14 residues. The germline V gene encodes CDR1 ENHRY and CDR2 SYGVKD. The CDR3 sequence: CAIRGTSGGERAYF. DNA for the CDR3: TGTGCCATCAGAGGGACTAGCGGGGGGGAACGGGCATATTTT.

This clonotype was picked up a small number of times. This chain uses TRBV6-5 with TRBJ2-1; D possibly corresponds to TRBD2 (6 bases). With 4 bases removed from V and 3 bases from J, the gap between germline ends came to 16 bases. Germline loops: CDR1 MNHEY, CDR2 SVGAGI. This CDR3 is 16 amino acids long. CDR3 residues: CASSSPGLDLYNEQFF. CDR3 sequence (DNA): TGTGCCAGCAGTTCGCCGGGACTCGACCTCTACAATGAGCAGTTCTTC.

This clonotype was detected ten times or more. This chain uses TRBV12-3 or TRBV12-4 with TRBJ1-2; no clear D gene. The length of the CDR3 is 15 residues. With 4 bases removed from V and 1 base from J, the gap between germline ends came to 13 bases. Here the CDR3 reads CASSSWKGGNYGYTF. DNA of the CDR3: TGTGCCAGCAGTTCCTGGAAGGGTGGTAACTATGGCTACACCTTC.

The chain joins TRBV7-3 to TRBJ1-1; D is unclear. The V gene lost 5 bases and the J gene lost 3 bases, with 13 bases spanning the gap. Germline-derived CDR1 and CDR2 are SGHTA and FQGTGA. The CDR3 covers 14 residues. CDR3 sequence reads: CASSPQRGDTEAFF. For the CDR3, the DNA is TGTGCCAGCAGCCCGCAAAGAGGCGACACTGAAGCTTTCTTT.

In its sample, this clonotype was seen a few times. V and J are TRBV7-2 and TRBJ2-1; TRBD1 or TRBD2 may be the D gene (5 bases each). Germline CDR1 reads SGHTA; CDR2 reads FQGNSA. V was trimmed by 2 bases and J by 0 bases, leaving 8 bases between them. There are 15 residues in the CDR3. In DNA, the CDR3 is TGTGCCAGCAGCTTAATGGGGGACTCCTACAATGAGCAGTTCTTC. This sequence encodes CASSLMGDSYNEQFF.

The table lists this clonotype with many counts. V is TRBV3-1 and J is TRBJ2-3; the D is unclear. The V gene lost 0 bases and the J gene lost 0 bases, with 22 bases spanning the gap. This CDR3 region has 20 residues. CDR1 and CDR2 from the germline V gene are LGHDT and YNNKEL (reference sequence). The CDR3 here is CASSQDPPPFSFLSTDTQYF. The CDR3 region has the DNA TGTGCCAGCAGCCAAGATCCTCCCCCATTTTCTTTCCTTAGCACAGATACGCAGTATTTT.

This clonotype was detected many times. CDR3 bases: TGTGCCAGCAGTTACTCGACCGGGGTTCGCGAGCAGTACTTC. This translates into CASSYSTGVREQYF. The genes are TRBV6-5 and TRBJ2-7; D may be TRBD2 (5 bases). Trimming took off 0 bases at V and 6 bases at J, with 12 bases between the two ends. Germline assignment: CDR1 MNHEY and CDR2 SVGAGI. This CDR3 is built from 14 residues.

This clonotype was picked up a small number of times. J is TRBJ2-4 and V is TRBV11-2, with 11 bases fitting TRBD2. CDR1 is SGHAT, CDR2 FQNNGV, per germline. After removal of 6 bases from V and 5 bases from J, the junction contained 6 bases not matched to a gene. CDR3 size: 15 residues. The CDR3 DNA follows: TGTGCCAGCAGGCGACTAGCGGGGCGTGAAAACATTCAGTACTTC. Residues: CASRRLAGRENIQYF.

The sample holds a few counts of this clonotype. The V and J genes are TRBV28 and TRBJ2-2; D call uncertain. Germline-derived CDR1 and CDR2 are MDHEN and SYDVKM. Trimming stripped 6 bases from V and 5 bases from J, with 7 bases between. The CDR3 loop spans 12 amino acids. CDR3 in DNA: TGTGCCAGCAGATCGGAGACCGGGGAGCTGTTTTTT. Translated, it gives CASRSETGELFF.

There are many counts of this clonotype. This chain links TRBV29-1 with TRBJ1-1; D is unresolved. There are 12 residues in the CDR3. Trimming shortened V by 4 bases and J by 2 bases, and 8 bases separated the two germline ends. CDR1 and CDR2 from the germline V gene are SQVTM and ANQGSEA. CDR3 coding DNA: TGCAGCGTTGGAACTGGAAACACTGAAGCTTTCTTT. The encoded protein is CSVGTGNTEAFF.

This clonotype was found a few times. The V and J genes are TRBV7-9 and TRBJ1-1; no reliable D call. Germline loops: CDR1 SEHNR, CDR2 FQNEAQ (reference sequence). The germline V and J ends were trimmed by 1 base and 9 bases, with 9 bases remaining between them. This CDR3 region has 12 residues. The CDR3 reads CASSLEKGKAFF. The CDR3 nucleotides read TGTGCCAGCAGCTTAGAGAAGGGAAAAGCTTTCTTT.

This clonotype was counted ten times or more. The chain links TRBV6-6 to TRBJ2-3; D is unclear. CDR3 length equals 14 residues. Trimming took off 6 bases at V and 1 base at J, with 11 bases between the two ends. The germline gives CDR1 MNHNY, CDR2 SVGAGI (reference sequence). CDR3: CASRTTGGTDTQYF. The DNA of the CDR3 is TGTGCCAGCAGGACGACGGGCGGCACAGATACGCAGTATTTT.

The CDR3 reads CASSPSPLSTDTQYF. The CDR3 DNA reads as TGTGCCAGCAGTCCCTCACCCCTCAGCACAGATACGCAGTATTTT. The chain employs TRBV27 and TRBJ2-3; D call uncertain. Per the germline V gene, CDR1 is MNHEY and CDR2 is SMNVEV (reference sequence). Trimming removed 5 bases at V and 0 bases at J, with 12 bases between. This CDR3 region has 15 residues.

This clonotype was counted many times. V usage is TRBV3-1 and J usage is TRBJ2-7; TRBD2 matches at 7 bases. Germline assignment: CDR1 LGHDT and CDR2 YNNKEL (reference sequence). CDR3 length equals 13 residues. With V trimmed by 4 bases and J by 7 bases, 7 bases remained unmatched. The CDR3 loop reads CASSRTRQDEQYF. The CDR3 DNA sequence: TGTGCCAGCAGCCGGACTAGGCAAGATGAGCAGTACTTC.

V and J are TRBV2 and TRBJ2-2; 11 bases fit TRBD2. Trimming at V came to 0 bases and at J to 3 bases, leaving 9 bases not matched to a gene. The CDR3 runs 19 residues. Germline assignment: CDR1 SNHLY and CDR2 FYNNEI. CDR3 protein: CASSEARATSGEYTGELFF. As DNA, the CDR3 is TGTGCCAGCAGTGAAGCGCGCGCGACTAGCGGGGAATACACCGGGGAGCTGTTTTTT.